These T cell receptor beta chains were read from a single sample in a study of T cell changes during pregnancy in multiple sclerosis. Method: immunoSEQ multiplex PCR; TCRdb's copy keeps in-frame clones and lacks some. The table shows 19,000 or so clones, with 88% occurring only once. The source was CD4+ T cells from peripheral blood mononuclear cells, collected in the first trimester of pregnancy. The receptors derive from a female donor in good health, enrolled as a control in a pregnancy study. The CDR3 runs from the conserved cysteine through the conserved F or W. The D gene is left open where the match is weak. Not all rows give a size; the values are once, few, many and, for expanded clones, a class.

size: -; J: TRBJ1-2; D: -; V: TRBV7-9; CDR3: CASRKVDGGVYGYTF; DNA: TGTGCCAGCAGGAAGGTCGATGGGGGCGTCTATGGCTACACCTTC
size: once; J: TRBJ1-4; D: TRBD1; V: TRBV29-1; CDR3: CSVGETGGNEKLFF; DNA: TGCAGCGTTGGGGAGACAGGGGGTAATGAAAAACTGTTTTTT
size: -; J: TRBJ2-3; D: -; V: TRBV5-1; CDR3: CASSLASDTQYF; DNA: TGCGCCAGCAGCTTAGCTTCTGATACGCAGTATTTT
size: -; J: TRBJ1-2; D: -; V: TRBV6-1; CDR3: CASSEPGDYGYTF; DNA: TGTGCCAGCAGTGAGCCCGGGGACTATGGCTACACCTTC
size: -; J: TRBJ2-4; D: -; V: TRBV19; CDR3: CASSIGGGGQNIQYF; DNA: TGTGCCAGTAGTATAGGAGGGGGGGGACAAAACATTCAGTACTTC
size: -; J: TRBJ2-5; D: TRBD1; V: TRBV5-6; CDR3: CASSLGRTGVGETQYF; DNA: TGTGCCAGCAGCTTGGGCCGGACAGGGGTTGGGGAGACCCAGTACTTC
size: -; J: TRBJ2-5; D: -; V: TRBV7-2; CDR3: CASSPLLGGQETQYF; DNA: TGTGCCAGCAGCCCCCTCTTGGGGGGTCAAGAGACCCAGTACTTC
size: -; J: TRBJ2-3; D: TRBD2; V: TRBV5-1; CDR3: CASSYRTSLYTDTQYF; DNA: TGCGCCAGCAGCTACCGGACTAGCTTATACACAGATACGCAGTATTTT
size: -; J: TRBJ1-1; D: -; V: TRBV7-9; CDR3: CASSRRVTEAFF; DNA: TGTGCCAGCAGCCGGAGGGTCACTGAAGCTTTCTTT
size: -; J: TRBJ2-7; D: -; V: TRBV14; CDR3: CASSPPGVASRYYEQYF; DNA: TGTGCCAGCAGCCCCCCAGGGGTGGCTAGCCGTTACTACGAGCAGTACTTC
size: -; J: TRBJ2-3; D: -; V: TRBV7-8; CDR3: CASSFIRGAGPDTQYF; DNA: TGTGCCAGCAGCTTTATCCGGGGGGCCGGGCCAGATACGCAGTATTTT
size: -; J: TRBJ2-7; D: TRBD1; V: TRBV5-1; CDR3: CASSLATGAYEQYF; DNA: TGCGCCAGCAGCTTGGCTACAGGGGCCTACGAGCAGTACTTC
size: -; J: TRBJ2-5; D: -; V: TRBV19; CDR3: CASSIDGEETQYF; DNA: TGTGCCAGTAGTATAGACGGGGAAGAGACCCAGTACTTC
size: -; J: TRBJ1-1; D: -; V: TRBV5-6; CDR3: CASSLGGFTEAFF; DNA: TGTGCCAGCAGCTTGGGAGGGTTCACTGAAGCTTTCTTT
size: -; J: TRBJ2-1; D: -; V: TRBV7-9; CDR3: CASSLLGDAGNEQFF; DNA: TGTGCCAGCAGCTTATTAGGCGACGCGGGCAATGAGCAGTTCTTC
size: once; J: TRBJ2-1; D: TRBD2; V: TRBV19; CDR3: CASSTLAGGWGEQFF; DNA: TGTGCCAGTAGTACTCTAGCGGGAGGGTGGGGTGAGCAGTTCTTC
size: once; J: TRBJ2-3; D: -; V: TRBV7-2; CDR3: CASSLFEASTDTQYF; DNA: TGTGCCAGCAGCTTATTTGAAGCTAGCACAGATACGCAGTATTTT
size: -; J: TRBJ2-5; D: TRBD2; V: TRBV7-2; CDR3: CASSLTSGGAVGKTQYF; DNA: TGTGCCAGCAGCCTTACTAGCGGGGGGGCCGTCGGGAAGACCCAGTACTTC
size: -; J: TRBJ2-7; D: -; V: TRBV5-5; CDR3: CASSYPRGYEQYF; DNA: TGTGCCAGCAGCTACCCCAGGGGCTACGAGCAGTACTTC
size: -; J: TRBJ2-4; D: -; V: TRBV4-3; CDR3: CASSQDPPAGVAKNIQYF; DNA: TGCGCCAGCAGCCAAGATCCCCCAGCGGGTGTCGCCAAAAACATTCAGTACTTC
size: -; J: TRBJ2-2; D: -; V: TRBV29-1; CDR3: CSVDRGNTGELFF; DNA: TGCAGCGTTGATAGGGGTAACACCGGGGAGCTGTTTTTT
size: -; J: TRBJ2-7; D: TRBD2; V: TRBV6-1; CDR3: CASSRTSGVYEQYF; DNA: TGTGCCAGCAGCAGGACTAGCGGGGTGTACGAGCAGTACTTC
size: once; J: TRBJ2-1; D: -; V: TRBV30; CDR3: CAWSVRSQGPGNEQFF; DNA: TGTGCCTGGAGTGTACGGTCGCAGGGGCCGGGGAATGAGCAGTTCTTC
size: -; J: TRBJ1-2; D: TRBD1; V: TRBV6-1; CDR3: CASSPTGLHGYTF; DNA: TGTGCCAGCAGTCCGACAGGGCTTCATGGCTACACCTTC
size: -; J: TRBJ2-5; D: TRBD2; V: TRBV10-3; CDR3: CAISGGEREGTQYF; DNA: TGTGCCATCAGCGGAGGAGAGCGGGAGGGGACCCAGTACTTC
size: -; J: TRBJ1-2; D: -; V: TRBV27; CDR3: CASSFRTGGSYGYTF; DNA: TGTGCCAGCAGTTTCCGGACCGGGGGTTCCTATGGCTACACCTTC
size: -; J: TRBJ2-4; D: TRBD2; V: TRBV6-6; CDR3: CASSSFSGGAANIQYF; DNA: TGTGCCAGCAGTTCCTTTAGCGGGGGGGCCGCAAACATTCAGTACTTC
size: few; J: TRBJ1-2; D: TRBD1; V: TRBV6-4; CDR3: CASKRQGYGYTF; DNA: TGTGCCAGCAAACGACAGGGGTACGGCTACACCTTC
size: -; J: TRBJ2-5; D: -; V: TRBV5-1; CDR3: CASYLGGSYQETQYF; DNA: TGCGCCAGCTACCTCGGCGGGTCGTACCAAGAGACCCAGTACTTC
size: -; J: TRBJ1-6; D: -; V: TRBV19; CDR3: CASSMGYGEGSPLHF; DNA: TGTGCCAGTAGTATGGGTTACGGGGAAGGTTCACCCCTCCACTTT
size: -; J: TRBJ2-1; D: TRBD2; V: TRBV30; CDR3: CAWSTGLASPKGEQFF; DNA: TGTGCCTGGAGTACGGGACTAGCGAGCCCGAAGGGTGAGCAGTTCTTC